Presented here are 30 T cell receptor beta chains from one specimen sequenced in a study of TIL therapy for anti-PD-1-resistant metastatic lung cancer. This was the immunoSEQ v3 assay. Sequenced by immunoSEQ multiplex PCR; TCRdb stores in-frame clones only, minus some. This sample yields 50,000 to 70,000 clones, of which roughly 69% are seen a single time; about 6.8% belongs to the top ten. Time point: pre-treatment sample, taken before nivolumab and TIL therapy. The specimen was blood, collected at baseline. The source of these receptors is a person aged 25-85 years with non-small cell lung cancer.

V and J are TRBV6-1 and TRBJ2-1; 8 bases agree with TRBD2. Germline V gene data show CDR1 as MNHNS and CDR2 as SASEGT. With V trimmed by 3 bases and J by 3 bases, 4 bases remained unmatched. The CDR3 consists of 15 residues. This CDR3 is CASSDIAGFYNEQFF. The CDR3 DNA reads as TGTGCCAGCAGTGACATAGCGGGGTTCTACAATGAGCAGTTCTTC.

In this sample, this clone turned up once. This chain connects TRBV27 to TRBJ1-1, with D possibly being TRBD1 (5 bases). Trimming left V 3 bases short and J 4 bases short, with 18 bases between. Germline V CDR1 and CDR2: MNHEY, SMNVEV (reference sequence). This CDR3 is built from 16 residues. The CDR3, as DNA: TGTGCCAGCAGTTTCCGTTTATCGGGGGTTGGCACTGAAGCTTTCTTT. This codes for CASSFRLSGVGTEAFF.

The rearrangement joins TRBV15 to TRBJ1-2; a possible D gene is TRBD1 (5 bases). The CDR3 has 15 residues. V shed 11 bases and J shed 6 bases, with 25 bases lying between them. CDR1 LNHNV and CDR2 YYDKDF come from the germline V gene (reference sequence). This chain's CDR3 is CAPESGDLAPDGYTF. The CDR3 DNA sequence: TGTGCCCCGGAAAGTGGGGACCTAGCTCCCGATGGCTACACCTTC.

The chain has TRBV10-1 and TRBJ1-2, with TRBD1 as a possible D gene (5 bases). The CDR3 totals 13 residues. The germline CDR1 and CDR2 sequences are WNHNN and SYGVQD (reference sequence). The ends were cut back, 4 bases at V and 2 bases at J, with 8 bases in the middle. In DNA, the CDR3 is TGCGCCAGCAGTGCCAGGACAAACTATGGCTACACCTTC. The encoded protein is CASSARTNYGYTF.

The gene calls are TRBV5-1 and TRBJ2-5, with 7 bases identical to TRBD2. CDR1 SGHRS and CDR2 YFSETQ come from the germline V gene. V shed 1 base, J shed 5 bases, and the junction held 11 bases outside the gene matches. This CDR3 comprises 16 residues. CDR3 amino acids: CASSLSSGSMGETQYF. CDR3 nucleotides: TGCGCCAGCAGCTTGTCTAGCGGTAGTATGGGTGAGACCCAGTACTTC.

This sequence joins TRBV7-9 and TRBJ1-2, with 7 positions matching TRBD1. The V gene's germline CDR1 is SEHNR and CDR2 FQNEAQ (reference sequence). This CDR3 contains 13 residues. V trimming: 3 bases; J trimming: 2 bases; junction bases outside the gene matches: 0. The CDR3 loop reads CASSLGQNYGYTF. In nucleotides, the CDR3 is TGTGCCAGCAGCTTGGGACAGAACTATGGCTACACCTTC.

This sequence joins TRBV15 and TRBJ2-3; D may be TRBD2 (6 bases). The CDR3 runs 13 residues. CDR1 and CDR2 (germline): LNHNV, YYDKDF (reference sequence). Trimming took 7 bases from V and 0 from J, leaving 8 bases between them. The DNA for the CDR3 is TGTGCCACCAATGGACTAAGCACAGATACGCAGTATTTT. Its translation is CATNGLSTDTQYF.

The chain carries TRBV30 and TRBJ1-3, with D unclear. The CDR3 runs to 14 residues. Trimming stripped 0 bases from V and 3 bases from J, with 9 bases between. Looked up from germline, CDR1 is GTSNPN and CDR2 is SVGIG (reference sequence). This CDR3 is CAWSVLSVGNTIYF. DNA for the CDR3: TGTGCCTGGAGTGTATTGTCGGTTGGAAACACCATATATTTT.

The chain links TRBV28 to TRBJ1-2; possible D gene TRBD1, 6 bases. CDR3 length equals 15 residues. Germline assignment: CDR1 MDHEN and CDR2 SYDVKM. V shed 5 bases and J shed 7 bases, with 20 bases lying between them. CDR3 coding DNA: TGTGCCAGCAGTCAGGCTGGGGGCGCGGTTCTTGGCTACACCTTC. This gives the protein CASSQAGGAVLGYTF.

The V and J genes are TRBV19 and TRBJ2-1, with 9 bases fitting TRBD1. This CDR3 is 15 amino acids long. Germline CDR1 reads LNHDA; CDR2 reads SQIVND (reference sequence). The V segment lost 7 bases and the J segment 7 bases; nucleotides outside the gene matches: 11. In nucleotides, the CDR3 is TGTGCCAGTACTTGGACAGGGGCCGTTGGGAATGAGCAGTTCTTC. It specifies CASTWTGAVGNEQFF.

This clone is a singleton in its sample. V usage is TRBV7-8 and J usage is TRBJ2-1; D remains ambiguous. Trimming left V 5 bases short and J 6 bases short, with 14 bases between. Germline CDR1 reads SGHVS; CDR2 reads FQNEAQ. The CDR3 extends over 14 amino acids. CDR3 sequence (DNA): TGTGCCAGCAGCCGCGGACCTAACCCCAATGAGCAGTTCTTC. It encodes CASSRGPNPNEQFF.

The rearrangement uses TRBV28 and TRBJ1-5, with 8 bases that match TRBD1. The CDR3 extends over 13 amino acids. J gave up 11 bases and V 6 bases, and 9 bases lay outside the gene matches. Germline CDR1 and CDR2: MDHEN and SYDVKM. CDR3 residues: CASRAGGRSTQHF. In nucleotides, the CDR3 is TGTGCCAGCAGGGCAGGGGGCCGTTCGACCCAGCATTTT.

The rearrangement links TRBV7-3 to TRBJ2-7, with D possibly matching TRBD1 (6 bases). The CDR3 has 13 residues. The ends were cut back, 5 bases at V and 0 bases at J, with 8 bases in the middle. CDR1 is SGHTA, CDR2 FQGTGA, per germline. The CDR3 bases are TGTGCCAGCAGCCCGGACAGCTCCTACGAGCAGTACTTC. Residues: CASSPDSSYEQYF.

The table lists this clone with a few counts. The CDR3 coding sequence is TGTGCCAGTAGCATCCCGCAAGCGGGAGAGCGTGAGCAGTTCTTC. Protein sequence: CASSIPQAGEREQFF. The J gene is TRBJ2-1, the V gene TRBV19; the match to TRBD2 covers 8 bases. Germline CDR1 LNHDA, CDR2 SQIVND (reference sequence). The CDR3 spans 15 residues. V lost 6 bases, J lost 9 bases, and 13 bases stayed unmatched.

This clone was seen only a few times. The chain employs TRBV5-1 and TRBJ2-2; 7 bases are a match to TRBD1. Germline V gives CDR1 SGHRS, CDR2 YFSETQ. Germline trimming cut 5 bases from V and 7 bases from J; bases unmatched to any gene: 8. The CDR3 runs 14 residues. The CDR3 coding sequence is TGCGCCAGCAGATCCGGGACAGTAATCGGGGAGCTGTTTTTT. Amino acid sequence: CASRSGTVIGELFF.

The table lists this clone with a few counts. The chain combines TRBV6-5 with TRBJ1-2; D uncertain. The CDR3 is made up of 12 amino acids. Germline CDR1 reads MNHEY; CDR2 reads SVGAGI. Trimming took 8 bases from V and 8 from J, leaving 15 bases between them. CDR3 amino acids: CASGDRSLGYTF. The CDR3 region has the DNA TGTGCCAGCGGGGATAGAAGTTTGGGCTACACCTTC.

This clone was observed a handful of times. The rearrangement uses TRBV11-3 and TRBJ1-2; D unresolved. Germline CDR1 reads SGHNT; CDR2 reads YENEEA. V gave up 5 bases and J gave up 3 bases, with 10 bases separating them. This CDR3 comprises 13 residues. CDR3: CASSPGRDYGYTF. CDR3 in DNA: TGTGCCAGCAGCCCAGGAAGGGACTATGGCTACACCTTC.

This chain connects TRBV29-1 to TRBJ1-1; D uncertain. Looked up from germline, CDR1 is SQVTM and CDR2 is ANQGSEA. The CDR3 covers 13 residues. The V end lost 5 bases, the J end lost 3 bases, and 13 bases lay between the germline ends. This chain's CDR3 is CSVSKGRDTEAFF. The CDR3 DNA follows: TGCAGCGTTTCGAAGGGTCGGGACACTGAAGCTTTCTTT.

The V call is TRBV7-9, the J call TRBJ2-1, with a tentative D call TRBD2 (5 bases). Germline loops: CDR1 SEHNR, CDR2 FQNEAQ (reference sequence). The germline V and J ends were trimmed by 7 bases and 9 bases, with 16 bases remaining between them. The CDR3 has 13 residues. The CDR3 here is CASTAAGGSEQFF. The CDR3, as DNA: TGTGCCAGCACCGCAGCAGGAGGCAGTGAGCAGTTCTTC.

The V and J genes are TRBV9 and TRBJ1-3; D is unclear. This CDR3 is 21 amino acids long. V dropped 2 bases and J dropped 0 bases, with 27 bases sitting between them. Per germline, CDR1 SGDLS and CDR2 YYNGEE. The chain's CDR3 is CASSVGLTGSDPNYSGNTIYF. CDR3 sequence (DNA): TGTGCCAGCAGCGTTGGCTTAACGGGGTCGGATCCTAATTACTCTGGAAACACCATATATTTT. Full variable domain (outside the CDR3, taken from reference TRBV9 and TRBJ1-3): DSGVTQTPKHLITATGQRVTLRCSPRSGDLSVYWYQQSLDQGLQFLIQYYNGEERAKGNILERFSAQQFPDLHSELNLSSLELGDSALYFCASSVGLTGSDPNYSGNTIYFGEGSWLTVV.

The chain is built from TRBV2 and TRBJ2-1; D assignment may be TRBD1 or TRBD2 (5 bases each). Germline values: CDR1 SNHLY, CDR2 FYNNEI. The CDR3 consists of 12 residues. V dropped 8 bases and J dropped 4 bases, with 9 bases sitting between them. The CDR3 spells CASGDGYNEQFF. The DNA for the CDR3 is TGTGCCAGCGGGGACGGTTACAATGAGCAGTTCTTC.

The rearrangement links TRBV5-5 to TRBJ1-1; D not resolved. Germline assignment: CDR1 SGHKS and CDR2 YYEKEE (reference sequence). There are 13 residues in the CDR3. Trimming cost V 2 bases and J 5 bases, with 10 bases left between them. Written as DNA, the CDR3 is TGTGCCAGCAGCTTCCCTCCAAGGACTGAAGCTTTCTTT. It specifies CASSFPPRTEAFF.

The chain joins TRBV4-1 to TRBJ1-2, with D maybe TRBD1 (5 bases). This CDR3 is built from 16 residues. The V end was cut by 0 bases, the J end by 4 bases, with 15 bases between. CDR1 is MGHRA, CDR2 YSYEKL, per germline. The CDR3 region is CASSQDPLRGLYGYTF. CDR3 nucleotides: TGCGCCAGCAGCCAAGATCCTTTGAGGGGCCTCTATGGCTACACCTTC.

The chain carries TRBV5-1 and TRBJ1-2; D is possibly TRBD1 (6 bases). The CDR3 has 15 amino acids. Trimming shortened V by 2 bases and J by 5 bases, and 16 bases separated the two germline ends. The V gene's germline CDR1 is SGHRS and CDR2 YFSETQ. The CDR3 DNA sequence: TGCGCCAGCAGCTTACAGGACAGAAGTTCTTATGGCTACACCTTC. Amino acid sequence: CASSLQDRSSYGYTF.

This chain links TRBV6-6 with TRBJ2-7, with D maybe TRBD1 (6 bases). Deletions cut 4 bases from V and 1 base from J, with 14 bases between. The V gene's germline CDR1 is MNHNY and CDR2 SVGAGI (reference sequence). The CDR3 totals 15 residues. CDR3 nucleotide sequence: TGTGCCAGCAGTTCCCCCCGCAGGGGTTCCTACGAGCAGTACTTC. Amino acid sequence: CASSSPRRGSYEQYF.

The chain has TRBV7-2 and TRBJ2-1, with 7 bases lining up with TRBD2. This CDR3 comprises 14 residues. V dropped 4 bases and J dropped 7; count of bases not matched to a gene: 7. Germline-derived CDR1 and CDR2 are SGHTA and FQGNSA. In DNA, the CDR3 is TGTGCCAGCAGCTATAGGGCGGGGGAAAATGAGCAGTTCTTC. This gives the protein CASSYRAGENEQFF.

J is TRBJ2-3 and V is TRBV5-1; unclear D gene. The ends were cut back, 4 bases at V and 4 bases at J, with 10 bases in the middle. Germline V gene data show CDR1 as SGHRS and CDR2 as YFSETQ. There are 13 residues in the CDR3. CDR3 in amino acids: CASSRVEADTQYF. CDR3 coding DNA: TGCGCCAGCAGCCGAGTCGAGGCAGATACGCAGTATTTT.

The chain joins TRBV10-2 to TRBJ2-3, with a possible D match to TRBD2 (6 bases). The CDR3 length is 15 residues. V dropped 10 bases and J dropped 0 bases, with 17 bases sitting between them. Germline CDR1 and CDR2: WSHSY and SAAADI. The CDR3 DNA follows: TGCGCCACACTCCCTTCTAGCGTGAGCACAGATACGCAGTATTTT. As protein: CATLPSSVSTDTQYF.

The rearrangement uses TRBV28 and TRBJ1-1; D perhaps matches TRBD1 (5 bases). The CDR3 runs 14 residues. Trimming stripped 2 bases from V and 1 base from J, with 8 bases between. Germline CDR1 is MDHEN and CDR2 is SYDVKM. The CDR3 region has the DNA TGTGCCAGCAGTTTAGTGACAGAGAACACTGAAGCTTTCTTT. Protein product: CASSLVTENTEAFF.

The chain combines TRBV27 with TRBJ2-7; D is unclear. Germline CDR1 MNHEY, CDR2 SMNVEV (reference sequence). There are 13 residues in the CDR3. The V and J ends lost 6 bases and 1 base respectively, with 10 bases between them. The CDR3 protein is CASRLSGSYEQYF. The CDR3 nucleotides are TGTGCCAGCAGACTCAGTGGGTCCTACGAGCAGTACTTC.